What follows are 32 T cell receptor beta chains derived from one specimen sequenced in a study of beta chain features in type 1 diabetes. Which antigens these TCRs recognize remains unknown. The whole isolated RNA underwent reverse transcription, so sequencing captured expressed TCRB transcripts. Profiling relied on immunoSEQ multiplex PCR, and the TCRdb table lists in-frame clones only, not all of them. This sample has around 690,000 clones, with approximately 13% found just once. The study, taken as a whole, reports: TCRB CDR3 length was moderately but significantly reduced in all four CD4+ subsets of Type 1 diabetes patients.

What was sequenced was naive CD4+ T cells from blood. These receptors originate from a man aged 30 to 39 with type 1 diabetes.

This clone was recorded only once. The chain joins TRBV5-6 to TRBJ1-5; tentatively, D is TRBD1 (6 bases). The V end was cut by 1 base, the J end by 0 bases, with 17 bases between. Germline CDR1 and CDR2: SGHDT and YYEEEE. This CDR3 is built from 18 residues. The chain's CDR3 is CASSLSARGPYSNQPQHF. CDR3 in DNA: TGTGCCAGCAGCTTGTCCGCCAGGGGCCCTTATAGCAATCAGCCCCAGCATTTT.

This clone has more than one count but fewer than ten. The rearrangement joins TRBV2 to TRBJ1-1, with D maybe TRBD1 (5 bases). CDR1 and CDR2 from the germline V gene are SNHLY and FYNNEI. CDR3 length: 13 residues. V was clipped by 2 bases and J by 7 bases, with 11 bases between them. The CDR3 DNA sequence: TGTGCCAGCAGTGAAAATAGGGGCCTTGAAGCTTTCTTT. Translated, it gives CASSENRGLEAFF.

The CDR3 DNA reads TGTGCCAGCAGCCTCCAGTCGGACAGGGTAGGACAGCCCCAGCATTTT. This sequence encodes CASSLQSDRVGQPQHF. This rearrangement joins TRBV21-1 to TRBJ1-5; the D call in the table, TRBD1, was not verified against the DNA. TRBV21-1 is flagged as a pseudogene. There are 16 residues in the CDR3.

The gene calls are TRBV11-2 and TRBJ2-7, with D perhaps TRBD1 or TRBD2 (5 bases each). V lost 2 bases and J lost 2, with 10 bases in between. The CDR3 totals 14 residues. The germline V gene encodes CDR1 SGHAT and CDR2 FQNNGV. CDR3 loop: CASSLYQGAYEQYF. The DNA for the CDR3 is TGTGCCAGCAGCTTATATCAGGGAGCCTACGAGCAGTACTTC.

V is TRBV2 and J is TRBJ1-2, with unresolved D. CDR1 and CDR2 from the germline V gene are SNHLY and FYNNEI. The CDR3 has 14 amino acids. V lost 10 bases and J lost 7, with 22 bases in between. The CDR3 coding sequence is TGTGCCATCCTAAATCGGGCCCTCCCGATTGGCTACACCTTC. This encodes CAILNRALPIGYTF.

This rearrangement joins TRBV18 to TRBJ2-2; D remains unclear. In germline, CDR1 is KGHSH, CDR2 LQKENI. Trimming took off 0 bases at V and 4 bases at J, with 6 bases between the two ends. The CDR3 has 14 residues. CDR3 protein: CASSPPTVTGELFF. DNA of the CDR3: TGTGCCAGCTCACCACCGACTGTCACCGGGGAGCTGTTTTTT. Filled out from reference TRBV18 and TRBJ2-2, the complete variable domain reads NAGVMQNPRHLVRRRGQEARLRCSPMKGHSHVYWYRQLPEEGLKFMVYLQKENIIDESGMPKERFSAEFPKEGPSILRIQQVVRGDSAAYFCASSPPTVTGELFFGEGSRLTVL.

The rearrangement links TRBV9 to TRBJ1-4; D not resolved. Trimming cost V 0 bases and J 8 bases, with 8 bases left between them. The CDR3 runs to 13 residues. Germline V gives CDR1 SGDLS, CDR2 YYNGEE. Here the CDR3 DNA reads TGTGCCAGCAGCGTAGGTCAAGACGAAAAACTGTTTTTT. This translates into CASSVGQDEKLFF.

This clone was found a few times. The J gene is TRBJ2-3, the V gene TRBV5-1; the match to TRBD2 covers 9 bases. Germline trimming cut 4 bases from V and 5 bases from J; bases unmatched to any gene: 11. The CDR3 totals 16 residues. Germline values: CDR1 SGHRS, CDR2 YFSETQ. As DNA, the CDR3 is TGCGCCAGCAGCCCGGAGTGGAGCGGGGGGCTAGATACGCAGTATTTT. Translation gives CASSPEWSGGLDTQYF.

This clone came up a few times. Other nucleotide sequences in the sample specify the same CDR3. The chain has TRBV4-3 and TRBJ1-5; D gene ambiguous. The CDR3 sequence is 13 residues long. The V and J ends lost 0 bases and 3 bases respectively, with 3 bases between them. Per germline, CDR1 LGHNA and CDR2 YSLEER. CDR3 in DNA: TGCGCCAGCAGCCAAGATCTCAATCAGCCCCAGCATTTT. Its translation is CASSQDLNQPQHF.

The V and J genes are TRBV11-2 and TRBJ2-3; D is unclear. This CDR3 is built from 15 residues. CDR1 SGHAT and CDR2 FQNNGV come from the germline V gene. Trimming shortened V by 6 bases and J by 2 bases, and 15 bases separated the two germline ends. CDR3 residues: CASSLRVSPTDTQYF. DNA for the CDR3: TGTGCCAGCAGTCTAAGGGTCTCCCCCACAGATACGCAGTATTTT.

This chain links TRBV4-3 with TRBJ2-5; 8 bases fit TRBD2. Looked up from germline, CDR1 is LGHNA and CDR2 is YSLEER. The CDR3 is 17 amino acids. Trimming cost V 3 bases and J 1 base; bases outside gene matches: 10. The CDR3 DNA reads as TGCGCCAGCAGCCAGGAACCCCCGGGGGGGGTCCAAGAGACCCAGTACTTC. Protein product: CASSQEPPGGVQETQYF.

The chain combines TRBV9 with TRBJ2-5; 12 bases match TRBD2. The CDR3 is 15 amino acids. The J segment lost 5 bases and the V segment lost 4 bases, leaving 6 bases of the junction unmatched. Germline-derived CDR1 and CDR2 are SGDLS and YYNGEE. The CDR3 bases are TGTGCCAGCAGCCCCAGACTAGCGGGGGCGGAGACCCAGTACTTC. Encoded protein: CASSPRLAGAETQYF. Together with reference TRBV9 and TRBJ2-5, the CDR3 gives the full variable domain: DSGVTQTPKHLITATGQRVTLRCSPRSGDLSVYWYQQSLDQGLQFLIQYYNGEERAKGNILERFSAQQFPDLHSELNLSSLELGDSALYFCASSPRLAGAETQYFGPGTRLLVL.

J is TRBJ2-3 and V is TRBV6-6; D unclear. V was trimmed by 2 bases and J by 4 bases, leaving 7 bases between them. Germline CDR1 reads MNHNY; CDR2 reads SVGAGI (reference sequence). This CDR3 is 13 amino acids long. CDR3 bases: TGTGCCAGCAGTTACCAGCAGGCAGATACGCAGTATTTT. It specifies CASSYQQADTQYF.

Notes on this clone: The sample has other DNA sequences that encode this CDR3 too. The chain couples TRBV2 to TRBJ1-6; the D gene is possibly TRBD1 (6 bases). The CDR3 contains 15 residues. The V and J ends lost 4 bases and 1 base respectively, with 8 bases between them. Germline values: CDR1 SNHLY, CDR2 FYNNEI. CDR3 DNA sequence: TGTGCCAGCAGTGTACAGGGATCCTATAATTCACCCCTCCACTTT. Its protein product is CASSVQGSYNSPLHF.

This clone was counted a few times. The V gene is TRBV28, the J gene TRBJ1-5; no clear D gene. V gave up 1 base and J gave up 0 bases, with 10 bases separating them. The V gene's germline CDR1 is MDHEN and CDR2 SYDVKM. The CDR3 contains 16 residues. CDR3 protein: CASSLFAGPSNQPQHF. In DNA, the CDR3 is TGTGCCAGCAGTTTATTTGCGGGTCCTAGCAATCAGCCCCAGCATTTT.

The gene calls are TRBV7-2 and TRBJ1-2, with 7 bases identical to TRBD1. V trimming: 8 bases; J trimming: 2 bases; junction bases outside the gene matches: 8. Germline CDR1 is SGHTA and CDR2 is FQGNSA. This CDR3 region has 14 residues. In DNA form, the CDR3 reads TGTGCCAGCCTTCAGGGGGGTGGAAACTATGGCTACACCTTC. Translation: CASLQGGGNYGYTF.

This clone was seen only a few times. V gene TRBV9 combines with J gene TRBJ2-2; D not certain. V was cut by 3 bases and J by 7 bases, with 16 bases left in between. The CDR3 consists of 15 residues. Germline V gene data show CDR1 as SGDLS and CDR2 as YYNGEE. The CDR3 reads CASSALGIPSGELFF. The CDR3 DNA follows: TGTGCCAGCAGCGCCCTGGGGATCCCCAGCGGGGAGCTGTTTTTT.

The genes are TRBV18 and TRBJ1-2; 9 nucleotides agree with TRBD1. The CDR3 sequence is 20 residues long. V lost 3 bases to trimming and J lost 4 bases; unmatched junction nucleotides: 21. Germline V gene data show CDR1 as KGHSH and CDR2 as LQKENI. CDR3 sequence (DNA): TGTGCCAGCTCACCCTTCCCAAAGAATGGGGACAGGGTTCTTTCCTATGGCTACACCTTC. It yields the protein CASSPFPKNGDRVLSYGYTF.

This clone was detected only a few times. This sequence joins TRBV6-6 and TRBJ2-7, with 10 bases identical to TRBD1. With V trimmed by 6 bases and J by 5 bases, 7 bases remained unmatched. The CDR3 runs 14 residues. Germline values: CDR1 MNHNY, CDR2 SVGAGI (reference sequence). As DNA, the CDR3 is TGTGCCAGCAGCTCTAGACAGGGGGCCCACGAGCAGTACTTC. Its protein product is CASSSRQGAHEQYF.

For the CDR3, the DNA is TGTGCCAGCAGCTTGAATACAGGGGGCGTTGAGGATGGCTACACCTTC. Translation gives CASSLNTGGVEDGYTF. The chain combines TRBV7-2 with TRBJ1-2; 9 bases map to TRBD1. J gave up 6 bases and V 3 bases, and 11 bases lay outside the gene matches. Germline V CDR1 and CDR2: SGHTA, FQGNSA. The CDR3 sequence is 16 residues long.

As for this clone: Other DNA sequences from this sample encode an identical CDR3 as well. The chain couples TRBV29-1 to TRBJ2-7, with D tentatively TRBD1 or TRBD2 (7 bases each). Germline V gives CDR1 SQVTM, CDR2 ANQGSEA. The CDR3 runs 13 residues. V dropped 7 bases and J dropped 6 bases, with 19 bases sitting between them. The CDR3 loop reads CSGGGTAAAEQYF. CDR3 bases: TGCAGCGGGGGGGGGACAGCGGCCGCCGAGCAGTACTTC.

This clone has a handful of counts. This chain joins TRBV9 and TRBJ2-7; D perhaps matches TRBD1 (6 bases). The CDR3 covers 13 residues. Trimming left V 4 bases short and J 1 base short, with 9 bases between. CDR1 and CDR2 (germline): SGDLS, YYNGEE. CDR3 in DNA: TGTGCCAGCAGCCGTGGACAGTCCTACGAGCAGTACTTC. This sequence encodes CASSRGQSYEQYF.

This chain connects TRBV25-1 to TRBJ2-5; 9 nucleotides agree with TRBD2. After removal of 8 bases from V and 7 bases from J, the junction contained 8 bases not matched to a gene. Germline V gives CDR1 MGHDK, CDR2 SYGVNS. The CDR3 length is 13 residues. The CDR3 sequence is CASQGLAAWTQYF. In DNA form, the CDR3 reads TGTGCCAGCCAGGGACTAGCAGCATGGACCCAGTACTTC.

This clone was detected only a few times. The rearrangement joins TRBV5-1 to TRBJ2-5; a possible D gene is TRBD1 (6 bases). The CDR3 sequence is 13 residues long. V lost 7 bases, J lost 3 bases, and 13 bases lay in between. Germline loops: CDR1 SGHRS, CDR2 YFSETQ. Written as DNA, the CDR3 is TGCGCCAGCTCGGGACACAGGGAAGAGACCCAGTACTTC. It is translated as CASSGHREETQYF. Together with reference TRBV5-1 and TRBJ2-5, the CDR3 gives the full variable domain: KAGVTQTPRYLIKTRGQQVTLSCSPISGHRSVSWYQQTPGQGLQFLFEYFSETQRNKGNFPGRFSGRQFSNSRSEMNVSTLELGDSALYLCASSGHREETQYFGPGTRLLVL.

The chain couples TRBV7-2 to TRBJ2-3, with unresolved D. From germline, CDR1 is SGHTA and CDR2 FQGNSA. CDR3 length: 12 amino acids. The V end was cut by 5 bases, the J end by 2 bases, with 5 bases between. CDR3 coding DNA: TGTGCCAGCAGCCGGATCACAGATACGCAGTATTTT. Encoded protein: CASSRITDTQYF.

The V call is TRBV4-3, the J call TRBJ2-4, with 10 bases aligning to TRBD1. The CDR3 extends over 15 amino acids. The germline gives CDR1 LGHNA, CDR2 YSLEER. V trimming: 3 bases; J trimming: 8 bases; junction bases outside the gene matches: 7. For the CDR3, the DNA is TGCGCCAGCAGCCAGGAGGGACAGGGGAGGTACATTCAGTACTTC. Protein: CASSQEGQGRYIQYF.

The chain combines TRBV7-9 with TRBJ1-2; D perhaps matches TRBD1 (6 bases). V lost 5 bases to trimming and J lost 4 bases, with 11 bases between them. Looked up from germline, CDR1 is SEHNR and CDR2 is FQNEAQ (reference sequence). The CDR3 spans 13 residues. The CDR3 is CASSAGAIYGYTF. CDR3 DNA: TGTGCCAGCAGCGCAGGGGCCATCTATGGCTACACCTTC. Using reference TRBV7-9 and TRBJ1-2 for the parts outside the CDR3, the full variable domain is DTGVSQNPRHKITKRGQNVTFRCDPISEHNRLYWYRQTLGQGPEFLTYFQNEAQLEKSRLLSDRFSAERPKGSFSTLEIQRTEQGDSAMYLCASSAGAIYGYTFGSGTRLTVV.

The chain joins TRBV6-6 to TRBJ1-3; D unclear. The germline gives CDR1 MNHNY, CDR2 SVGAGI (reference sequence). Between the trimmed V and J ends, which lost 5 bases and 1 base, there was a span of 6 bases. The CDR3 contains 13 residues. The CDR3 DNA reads TGTGCCAGCAGTCTTCTATCTGGAAACACCATATATTTT. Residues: CASSLLSGNTIYF.

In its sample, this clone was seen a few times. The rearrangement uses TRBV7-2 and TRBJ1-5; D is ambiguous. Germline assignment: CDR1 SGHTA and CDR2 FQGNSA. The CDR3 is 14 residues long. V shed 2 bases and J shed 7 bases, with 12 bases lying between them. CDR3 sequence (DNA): TGTGCCAGCAGCTTAAACGGAGGCGGCCAGCCCCAGCATTTT. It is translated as CASSLNGGGQPQHF.

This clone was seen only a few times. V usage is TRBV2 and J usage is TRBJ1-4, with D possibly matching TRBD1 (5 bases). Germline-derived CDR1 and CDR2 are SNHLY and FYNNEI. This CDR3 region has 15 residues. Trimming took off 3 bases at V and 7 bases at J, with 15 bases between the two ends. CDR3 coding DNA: TGTGCCAGCAGTGAGAACAGGCGGCGGGGTGAAAAACTGTTTTTT. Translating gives CASSENRRRGEKLFF.

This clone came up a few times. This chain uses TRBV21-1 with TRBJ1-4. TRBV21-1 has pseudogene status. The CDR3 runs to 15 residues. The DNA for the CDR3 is TGTGCCAGCAGCTGCCGAACGAGGGAGAATGAAAAACTGTTTTTT. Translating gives CASSCRTRENEKLFF.

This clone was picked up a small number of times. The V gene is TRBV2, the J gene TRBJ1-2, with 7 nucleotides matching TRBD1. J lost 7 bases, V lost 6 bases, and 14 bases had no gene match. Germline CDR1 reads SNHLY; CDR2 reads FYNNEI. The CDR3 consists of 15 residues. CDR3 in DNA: TGTGCCAGCAGGTGGGACAGCGCCGGACAGAGTGGCTACACCTTC. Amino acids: CASRWDSAGQSGYTF.